This TCR beta chain was sequenced in a study of shared clonotypes between healthy human individuals. About the research overall: Researchers assigned three CD4 naive, three CD4 memory, two CD8 naive and one CD8 memory plate to each donor. General study points: Sharing across four donors was highest in naive CD4 (around 5%) and lowest in memory CD8 (0.4%).

Germline CDR1 MDHEN, CDR2 SYDVKM. Deletions cut 11 bases from V and 2 bases from J, with 13 bases between. CDR3 length: 13 residues. Comments on this clone: Its antigen is unknown.

Sequenced by immunoSEQ multiplex PCR; TCRdb stores in-frame clones only, minus some. The data show 2.3 million or so clones, with approximately 95% seen just once and about 0.39% held by the top ten. The TCR comes from a man in his late teens or twenties in good health. Some clones in this sample may be carry-over from other donors' samples. Sequencing input: naive CD4+ T cells from PBMCs. The subset: CD45RA+ positively selected. The gene calls are TRBV28 and TRBJ1-3; weak D call: TRBD1 (5 bases). CDR3 bases: TGTGCCTTACGGGACCCAACTGGAAACACCATATATTTT. Amino acids: CALRDPTGNTIYF.